The next 17 T cell receptor beta chains were all read from a single sample in a study of post-analysis software for immune sequencing data. These receptors have no identified antigens. The TCR beta cDNA libraries contained unique molecular identifiers. TCRdb fed the PCR reads into MiXCR, producing one record per CDR3 protein. Found here are about 770,000 distinct CDR3 sequences, about half of them singletons; the top ten hold roughly 5%. Study results and caveats: Controls showed lower frequencies than patients for roughly 5 TRBV segments, and TRBV5-6, TRBV5-1 and TRBV20-1 were among these.

What was sequenced was blood. These receptors came from a girl between 10 and 17 years old with multiple sclerosis.

The CDR3 bases are TGCGCCAGCAGCTTGAGGGAAAATTTAGCCAAAAACATTCAGTACTTC. Its protein is CASSLRENLAKNIQYF. The V call is TRBV5-1, the J call TRBJ2-4; D gene unclear. Trimming removed 1 base at V and 0 bases at J, with 11 bases between. CDR3 length: 16 amino acids. Germline V gene data show CDR1 as SGHRS and CDR2 as YFSETQ. The full variable domain, completed using reference TRBV5-1 and TRBJ2-4, is KAGVTQTPRYLIKTRGQQVTLSCSPISGHRSVSWYQQTPGQGLQFLFEYFSETQRNKGNFPGRFSGRQFSNSRSEMNVSTLELGDSALYLCASSLRENLAKNIQYFGAGTRLSVL.

In regard to this clonotype: No conserved phenylalanine or tryptophan ends this CDR3, so it is likely a read error. The gene calls are TRBV5-1 and TRBJ2-5; 9 bases are a match to TRBD1. Gene TRBJ2-7 matches the end of the DNA better, so the J call may be wrong. The germline CDR1 and CDR2 sequences are SGHRS and YFSETQ. The CDR3 extends over 13 amino acids. CDR3 DNA sequence: TGCGCCAGCAGCTCGACAGGGGGAGGCGAGCAGTACTAC. Its translation is CASSSTGGGEQYY.

The table lists this clonotype with a count of one. The V call is TRBV6-5, the J call TRBJ2-1; TRBD1 agrees at 7 bases. The CDR3 is 13 amino acids. The V gene end was trimmed by 8 bases and the J gene end by 2 bases; junction bases not matched to a gene: 3. Germline-derived CDR1 and CDR2 are MNHEY and SVGAGI. As DNA, the CDR3 is TGTGCCAGCCAACAGGGGCCCTACAATGAGCAGTTCTTC. This sequence encodes CASQQGPYNEQFF.

This sequence joins TRBV20-1 and TRBJ2-1; tentative D call: TRBD1 (7 bases). Germline V gives CDR1 DFQATT, CDR2 SNEGSKA (reference sequence). The CDR3 spans 14 residues. The V and J ends lost 7 bases and 6 bases respectively, with 19 bases between them. Here the CDR3 reads CSVERPGGGNEQFF. For the CDR3, the DNA is TGCAGTGTAGAAAGACCAGGGGGAGGCAATGAGCAGTTCTTC.

The chain recombines TRBV28 with TRBJ2-7; D is possibly TRBD1 or TRBD2 (5 bases each). Germline assignment: CDR1 MDHEN and CDR2 SYDVKM. V lost 6 bases and J 0 bases, leaving 18 bases between the germline ends. The CDR3 has 16 amino acids. The CDR3 coding sequence is TGTGCCAGCAGACGAACCGGGACGTGGGACTCCTACGAGCAGTACTTC. Its protein product is CASRRTGTWDSYEQYF.

This clonotype was counted only a few times. The V call is TRBV29-1, the J call TRBJ2-7; 9 nucleotides match TRBD1. This CDR3 contains 15 residues. Germline loops: CDR1 SQVTM, CDR2 ANQGSEA. The ends lost 6 bases at V and 5 bases at J; junction bases unmatched: 14. The CDR3 here is CSVGKNRGRPHEQYF. CDR3 in DNA: TGCAGCGTCGGAAAAAACAGGGGGCGCCCCCACGAGCAGTACTTC.

The chain employs TRBV24-1 and TRBJ2-3; unclear D gene. The CDR3 spans 15 residues. V was pared by 4 bases and J by 0 bases, with 10 bases between. CDR1 and CDR2 from the germline V gene are KGHDR and SFDVKD. The CDR3 here is CATSEGSTSTDTQYF. The CDR3 coding sequence is TGTGCCACCAGTGAAGGTAGTACTAGCACAGATACGCAGTATTTT.

The chain recombines TRBV9 with TRBJ1-2, with D possibly TRBD1 on 6 matching bases. Germline V lookup: CDR1 SGDLS, CDR2 YYNGEE. The CDR3 is 15 residues long. V lost 3 bases to trimming and J lost 0 bases, with 12 bases between them. CDR3 residues: CASSEGQPANYGYTF. CDR3 coding DNA: TGTGCCAGCAGCGAGGGACAACCAGCTAACTATGGCTACACCTTC. Together with reference TRBV9 and TRBJ1-2, the CDR3 gives the full variable domain: DSGVTQTPKHLITATGQRVTLRCSPRSGDLSVYWYQQSLDQGLQFLIQYYNGEERAKGNILERFSAQQFPDLHSELNLSSLELGDSALYFCASSEGQPANYGYTFGSGTRLTVV.

V is TRBV12-3 or TRBV12-4 and J is TRBJ1-5; tentative D call: TRBD1 (6 bases). The germline V and J ends were trimmed by 6 bases and 5 bases, with 17 bases remaining between them. The CDR3 has 15 amino acids. CDR3 region: CASSPRGPGDQPQHF. CDR3 DNA sequence: TGTGCCAGCAGCCCCCGGGGGCCAGGGGATCAGCCCCAGCATTTT.

V gene TRBV7-2 combines with J gene TRBJ1-6; D ambiguous. The V end was cut by 5 bases, the J end by 10 bases, with 3 bases between. Germline assignment: CDR1 SGHTA and CDR2 FQGNSA. This CDR3 comprises 10 residues. In nucleotides, the CDR3 is TGTGCCAGCAGCCCCTCACCCCTCCACTTT. Its translation: CASSPSPLHF.

J is TRBJ2-1 and V is TRBV5-1, with TRBD1 as a possible D gene (6 bases). This CDR3 region has 13 residues. Germline V gene sequence: CDR1 SGHRS, CDR2 YFSETQ. The V gene lost 4 bases and the J gene lost 6 bases, with 11 bases spanning the gap. DNA for the CDR3: TGCGCCAGCAGCCGGTCCAGGGGCAATGAGCAGTTCTTC. Protein product: CASSRSRGNEQFF.

This chain uses TRBV7-2 with TRBJ2-1, with 9 bases identical to TRBD2. V was pared by 5 bases and J by 8 bases, with 13 bases of the junction left unmatched. The CDR3 extends over 16 amino acids. Germline V gives CDR1 SGHTA, CDR2 FQGNSA. In nucleotides, the CDR3 is TGTGCCAGCAGCCCGGGACTAGCTATCTTAGTTGATGAGCAGTTCTTC. As protein: CASSPGLAILVDEQFF. Combining the CDR3 with reference TRBV7-2 and TRBJ2-1 gives the whole variable domain GAGVSQSPSNKVTEKGKDVELRCDPISGHTALYWYRQSLGQGLEFLIYFQGNSAPDKSGLPSDRFSAERTGGSVSTLTIQRTQQEDSAVYLCASSPGLAILVDEQFFGPGTRLTVL.

This clonotype was seen a few times. The CDR3 sequence: CASSLESSGSGYYEQYF. As DNA, the CDR3 is TGCGCCAGCAGCTTGGAGTCTAGCGGGAGTGGTTACTACGAGCAGTACTTC. This chain connects TRBV5-1 to TRBJ2-7; the match to TRBD2 covers 10 bases. J lost 3 bases, V lost 0 bases, and 9 bases had no gene match. CDR1 SGHRS and CDR2 YFSETQ come from the germline V gene. The CDR3 is 17 residues long.

This clonotype was picked up a small number of times. This chain uses TRBV29-1 with TRBJ1-2, with unresolved D. Trimming pared 3 bases from V and 2 bases from J, leaving 19 bases between. Germline V gene data show CDR1 as SQVTM and CDR2 as ANQGSEA. The CDR3 sequence is 16 residues long. In DNA form, the CDR3 reads TGCAGCGTTGATATAAACAAGGCAGACCTCAACTATGGCTACACCTTC. Amino acids: CSVDINKADLNYGYTF.

This clonotype has more than one count but fewer than ten. The rearrangement uses TRBV29-1 and TRBJ2-1, with D possibly TRBD2 on 6 matching bases. CDR3 size: 13 residues. The germline gives CDR1 SQVTM, CDR2 ANQGSEA. V shed 2 bases and J shed 6 bases, with 11 bases lying between them. This CDR3 reads CSVEKWDSNEQFF. As DNA, the CDR3 is TGCAGCGTTGAAAAATGGGACTCCAATGAGCAGTTCTTC.

This clonotype was seen a handful of times. The V and J genes are TRBV6-6 and TRBJ2-7; TRBD2 might be the D (6 bases). Germline V gene sequence: CDR1 MNHNY, CDR2 SVGAGI (reference sequence). CDR3 length: 13 amino acids. The V end lost 7 bases, the J end lost 5 bases, and 15 bases lay between the germline ends. The CDR3 region has the DNA TGTGCCAGCAATTGGGGGGTGGGGAACGAGCAGTACTTC. Protein: CASNWGVGNEQYF.

This sequence joins TRBV7-3 and TRBJ1-2; 8 bases fit TRBD1. This CDR3 contains 13 residues. Germline CDR1 is SGHTA and CDR2 is FQGTGA. V lost 6 bases and J lost 7; bases outside the gene matches: 7. CDR3 DNA: TGTGCCAGCAGTACGGACAGGGAACGTGGCTACACCTTC. This translates into CASSTDRERGYTF.